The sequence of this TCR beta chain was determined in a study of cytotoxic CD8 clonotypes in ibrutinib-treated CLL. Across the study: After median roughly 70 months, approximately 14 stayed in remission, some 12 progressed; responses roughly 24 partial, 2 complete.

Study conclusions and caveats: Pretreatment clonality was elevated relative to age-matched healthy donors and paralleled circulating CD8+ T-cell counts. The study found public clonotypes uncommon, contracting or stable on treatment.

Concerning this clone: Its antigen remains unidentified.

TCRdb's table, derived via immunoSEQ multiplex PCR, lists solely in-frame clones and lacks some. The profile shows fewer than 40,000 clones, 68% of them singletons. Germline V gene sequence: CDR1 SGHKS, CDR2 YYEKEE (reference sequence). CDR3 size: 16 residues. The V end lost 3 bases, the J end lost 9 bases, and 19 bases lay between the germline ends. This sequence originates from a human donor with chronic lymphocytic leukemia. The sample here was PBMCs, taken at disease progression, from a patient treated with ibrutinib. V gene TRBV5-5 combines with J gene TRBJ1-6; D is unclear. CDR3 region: CASSSLSGETGSPLHF. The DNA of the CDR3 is TGTGCCAGCAGCTCACTGAGTGGGGAAACCGGTTCACCCCTCCACTTT.